This paragraph reports one T cell receptor (beta chain). Its antigen is unknown. This CDR3 comprises 17 residues. Germline values: CDR1 MNHEY, CDR2 SMNVEV (reference sequence). The trim removed 2 bases at V and 2 bases at J, leaving 4 bases unmatched. The sample is drawn from a study of shared clonotypes between healthy human individuals. Sequenced by immunoSEQ multiplex PCR; TCRdb stores in-frame clones only, minus some. Of fewer than 2.5 million clones in the sample, 93% were seen once. Study findings and constraints: Depth of sequencing was expected to influence donor clonotype sharing. Represented diversity, genetic and exposure-history alike, was limited by few donors.

The sequence was obtained from a man younger than 30 in good health. Some clones in this sample may be carry-over from other donors' samples. This chain uses TRBV27 with TRBJ2-6, with TRBD1 matching over 9 bases. Specimen: naive CD4+ T cells from PBMCs. Subset noted: CD45RA+ positively selected. CDR3 nucleotide sequence: TGTGCCAGCAGTTTAGACAGGGGGGCAGCTGGGGCCAACGTCCTGACTTTC. It is translated as CASSLDRGAAGANVLTF.